This is a list of T cell receptor beta chains from one sample in a study of sequential checkpoint blockade in melanoma. Only in-frame clones appear in the TCRdb table, and some are missing; sequencing was by immunoSEQ multiplex PCR. The repertoire consists of 7,000 to 9,000 clones, with 20% occurring once and the leading ten covering approximately 12%. The material was tumor tissue (inferred from file names), obtained from a patient given nivolumab and ipilimumab in sequence. These receptors originate from a human donor with melanoma. Both conserved end residues are part of each CDR3. The D gene is left open where the match is weak. Some rows mark clone size as missing; the rest say once, few, many or name a class of expanded clone.

d_gene	abundance	v_gene	j_gene	CDR3nt	CDR3aa
TRBD2	few	TRBV14	TRBJ2-7	TGTGCCAGCAGCCTAAGCGGGGGGGCGGGCGAGCAGTACTTC	CASSLSGGAGEQYF
TRBD2	-	TRBV6-8	TRBJ2-1	TGTGCCAGCAGTTCCCCGGGGACTAGCGGGGGGGTTAGGGAGCAGTTCTTC	CASSSPGTSGGVREQFF
-	-	TRBV28	TRBJ1-5	TGTGCCGCAGGAACAGGGAACAATCAGCCCCAGCATTTT	CAAGTGNNQPQHF
-	many	TRBV1	TRBJ2-5	TGCGCCAGCAGCCAAGATCACTCCGCAGGGTCTTGGGAGACCCAGTACTTC	CASSQDHSAGSWETQYF
-	-	TRBV15	TRBJ1-4	TGTGCCACCAGCAGAGCTGCCCTTTCGGGGGGTCTTAATGAAAAACTGTTTTTT	CATSRAALSGGLNEKLFF
TRBD1	many	TRBV11-3	TRBJ1-4	TGTGCCAGCAGCCCGTCGGACAGGGGGCCTGAAAAACTGTTTTTT	CASSPSDRGPEKLFF
-	-	TRBV19	TRBJ2-3	TGTGCCAGTAGTATAGATGACACCAGAGATACGCAGTATTTT	CASSIDDTRDTQYF
TRBD1	many	TRBV11-3	TRBJ2-2	TGTGCCAGCAGCCTACAGGGGTACACCGGGGAGCTGTTTTTT	CASSLQGYTGELFF
-	few	TRBV11-3	TRBJ2-2	TGTGCCAGCAGCTTAACACCAGCTTCCGGGGAGCTGTTTTTT	CASSLTPASGELFF
TRBD1	-	TRBV6-8	TRBJ1-2	TGTGCCAGCAGACCGGGACAGGGCAGATTCTATGGCTACACCTTC	CASRPGQGRFYGYTF
-	few	TRBV28	TRBJ1-5	TGTGCCAGCGGAAGGGATAGCAATCAGCCCCAGCATTTT	CASGRDSNQPQHF
TRBD1	-	TRBV11-3	TRBJ1-6	TGTGCCAGCAGTCGACAGGGTCTCTATAATTCACCCCTCCACTTT	CASSRQGLYNSPLHF
-	-	TRBV18	TRBJ2-5	TGTGCCAGCTCCCCCTCCGGGACTCAAGAGACCCAGTACTTC	CASSPSGTQETQYF
-	-	TRBV5-1	TRBJ2-3	TGCGCCAGCAGCTTGGGCGGGGGCCTCAAAGATACGCAGTATTTT	CASSLGGGLKDTQYF
-	-	TRBV18	TRBJ1-4	TGTGCCAGCTCACCCCGGGCCTCCGGCAATGTGGATAATGAAAAACTGTTTTTT	CASSPRASGNVDNEKLFF
TRBD1	-	TRBV6-8	TRBJ1-1	TGTGCCAGCAGTGGGTGGACAGGGGAAGCTTTCTTT	CASSGWTGEAFF
TRBD1	-	TRBV5-1	TRBJ2-2	TGCGCCAGCAGGGGAAACAGGGGCACCGGGGAGCTGTTTTTT	CASRGNRGTGELFF
-	-	TRBV6-7	TRBJ2-1	TGTGCCAGCAGTTACTCGCCTAGCCCCAATGAGCAGTTCTTC	CASSYSPSPNEQFF
TRBD2	-	TRBV30	TRBJ2-3	TGTGCCTGGAGTGGAGGGTCTAGCGGGGGGGATACGCAGTATTTT	CAWSGGSSGGDTQYF
-	few	TRBV11-3	TRBJ1-1	TGTGCCAGCAGCTTAGGTAGGGGAGGCTGGACTGAAGCTTTCTTT	CASSLGRGGWTEAFF
TRBD2	-	TRBV14	TRBJ2-2	TGTGCCAGCAGCCGAGGGACTAGCGGACCGAACACCGGGGAGCTGTTTTTT	CASSRGTSGPNTGELFF
TRBD1	-	TRBV5-1	TRBJ2-2	TGCGCCAGCAGCTTGGGAGGGGGCGGCACCGGGGAGCTGTTTTTT	CASSLGGGGTGELFF
TRBD1	-	TRBV11-3	TRBJ1-4	TGTGCCAGCAGCTTAGTGGGACAGGGGCGCTTCCATGAAAAACTGTTTTTT	CASSLVGQGRFHEKLFF
TRBD1	many	TRBV9	TRBJ1-1	TGTGCCAGCAGTCAGACAGGGATGAACACTGAAGCTTTCTTT	CASSQTGMNTEAFF
-	few	TRBV6-8	TRBJ1-1	TGTGCCAGCAGTCCTCGATGGAACACTGAAGCTTTCTTT	CASSPRWNTEAFF
-	few	TRBV29-1	TRBJ2-3	TGCAGCATAGGGGAGCTCACAGATACGCAGTATTTT	CSIGELTDTQYF
-	-	TRBV25-1	TRBJ2-3	TGTGCCAGCAGACGGGGGGCCTGGGGGAGCACAGATACGCAGTATTTT	CASRRGAWGSTDTQYF
-	few	TRBV9	TRBJ2-1	TGTGCCAGCAGCGCCGGGTCCTCAGGCAATGAGCAGTTCTTC	CASSAGSSGNEQFF
TRBD1	few	TRBV9	TRBJ2-7	TGTGCCAGCAGTCAGGGACAGGCTTTCTACGAGCAGTACTTC	CASSQGQAFYEQYF